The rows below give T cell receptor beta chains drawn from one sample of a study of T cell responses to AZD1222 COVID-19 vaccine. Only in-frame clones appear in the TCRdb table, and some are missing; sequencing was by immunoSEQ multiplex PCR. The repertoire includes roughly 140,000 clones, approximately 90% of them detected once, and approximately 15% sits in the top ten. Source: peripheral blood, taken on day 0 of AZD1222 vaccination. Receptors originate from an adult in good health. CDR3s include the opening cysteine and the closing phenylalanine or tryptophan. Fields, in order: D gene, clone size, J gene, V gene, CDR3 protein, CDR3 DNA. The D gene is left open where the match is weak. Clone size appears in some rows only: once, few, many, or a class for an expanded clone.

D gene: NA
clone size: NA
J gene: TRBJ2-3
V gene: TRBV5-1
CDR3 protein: CASSLPGPPDTQYF
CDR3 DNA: TGCGCCAGCAGCTTGCCAGGGCCACCAGATACGCAGTATTTT

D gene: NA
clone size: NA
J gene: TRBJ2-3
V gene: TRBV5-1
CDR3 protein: CASSSTPRADTQYF
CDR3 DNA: TGCGCCAGCAGCTCGACCCCTAGGGCAGATACGCAGTATTTT

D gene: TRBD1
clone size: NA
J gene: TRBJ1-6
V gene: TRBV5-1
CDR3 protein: CASSLGQGDYNSPLHF
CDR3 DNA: TGCGCCAGCAGCTTAGGACAGGGAGACTATAATTCACCCCTCCACTTT

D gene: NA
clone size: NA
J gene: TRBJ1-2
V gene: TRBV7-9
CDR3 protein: CASSLIGVGGYTF
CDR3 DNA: TGTGCCAGCAGCTTAATCGGGGTGGGTGGCTACACCTTC

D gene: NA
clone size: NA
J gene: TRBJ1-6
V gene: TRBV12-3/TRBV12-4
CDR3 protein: CASSARGNSPLHF
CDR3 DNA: TGTGCCAGCAGTGCAAGGGGTAATTCACCCCTCCACTTT

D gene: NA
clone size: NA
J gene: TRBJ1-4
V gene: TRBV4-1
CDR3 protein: CASSPPPGGTTNEKLFF
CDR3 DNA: TGCGCCAGCAGCCCCCCTCCCGGGGGGACAACTAATGAAAAACTGTTTTTT

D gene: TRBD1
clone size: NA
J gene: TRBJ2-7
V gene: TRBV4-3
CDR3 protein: CASSQDFGRYRDRGYHEQYF
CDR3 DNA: TGCGCCAGCAGCCAAGATTTCGGCAGGTACAGGGACAGGGGGTACCACGAGCAGTACTTC

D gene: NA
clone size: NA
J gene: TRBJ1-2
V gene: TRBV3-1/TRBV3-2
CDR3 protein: CASSPQLRLQRGYGYTF
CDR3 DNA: TGTGCCAGCAGCCCCCAACTTCGCCTACAGCGGGGGTATGGCTACACCTTC

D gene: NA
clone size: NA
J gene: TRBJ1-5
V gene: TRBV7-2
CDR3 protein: CASSLGRAFGQPQHF
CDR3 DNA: TGTGCCAGCAGCTTAGGCAGGGCCTTTGGTCAGCCCCAGCATTTT

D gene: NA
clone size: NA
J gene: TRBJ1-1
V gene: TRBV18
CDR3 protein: CASSPSVEGLKGAEAFF
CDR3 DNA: TGTGCCAGCTCACCCTCGGTGGAGGGGTTAAAGGGCGCTGAAGCTTTCTTT

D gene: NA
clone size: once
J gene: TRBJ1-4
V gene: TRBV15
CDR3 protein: CATSRGGRSNEKLFF
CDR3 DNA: TGTGCCACCAGCAGAGGGGGACGGAGTAATGAAAAACTGTTTTTT

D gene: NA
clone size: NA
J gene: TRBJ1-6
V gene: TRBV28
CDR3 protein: CASSFPGSNSPLHF
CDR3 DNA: TGTGCCAGCAGTTTCCCTGGAAGCAATTCACCCCTCCACTTT

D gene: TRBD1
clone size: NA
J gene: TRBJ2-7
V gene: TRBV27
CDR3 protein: CASRDGQGYEQYF
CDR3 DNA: TGTGCCAGCAGGGACGGACAGGGCTACGAGCAGTACTTC

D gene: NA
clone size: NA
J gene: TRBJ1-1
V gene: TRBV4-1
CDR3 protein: CASSQRTGQTEAFF
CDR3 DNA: TGCGCCAGCAGCCAGAGAACAGGGCAAACTGAAGCTTTCTTT

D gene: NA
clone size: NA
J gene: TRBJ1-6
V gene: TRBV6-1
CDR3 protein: CASSGRSNPFYNSPLHF
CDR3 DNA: TGTGCCAGCAGTGGGAGGTCTAACCCGTTCTATAATTCACCCCTCCACTTT

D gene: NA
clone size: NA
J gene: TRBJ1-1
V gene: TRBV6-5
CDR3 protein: CASSSRQTNTEAFF
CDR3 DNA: TGTGCCAGCAGCTCAAGACAGACGAACACTGAAGCTTTCTTT

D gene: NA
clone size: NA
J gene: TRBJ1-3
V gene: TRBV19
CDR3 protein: CASNLGTGQAGNTIYF
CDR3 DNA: TGTGCCAGTAACCTGGGAACCGGGCAAGCTGGAAACACCATATATTTT

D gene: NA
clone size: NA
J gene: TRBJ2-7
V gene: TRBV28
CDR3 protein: CASTSDSYEQYF
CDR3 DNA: TGTGCTAGCACCAGCGACTCCTACGAGCAGTACTTC

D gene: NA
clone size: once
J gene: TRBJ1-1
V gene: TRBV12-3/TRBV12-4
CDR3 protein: CASSLGNQLEAFF
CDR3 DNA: TGTGCCAGCAGTTTAGGGAATCAGCTAGAAGCTTTCTTT

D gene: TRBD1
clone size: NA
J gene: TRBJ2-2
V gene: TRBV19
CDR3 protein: CASNYRDRGLNGELFF
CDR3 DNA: TGTGCCAGTAACTACCGGGACAGGGGGCTCAACGGGGAGCTGTTTTTT

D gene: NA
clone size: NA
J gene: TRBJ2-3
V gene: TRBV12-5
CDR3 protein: CASGLVDGKRYF
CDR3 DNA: TGTGCTAGTGGTTTGGTCGACGGTAAAAGGTATTTT

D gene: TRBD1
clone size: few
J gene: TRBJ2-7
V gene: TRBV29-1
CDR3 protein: CSALGQGSYEQYF
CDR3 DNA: TGCAGCGCCTTGGGACAGGGGTCCTACGAGCAGTACTTC

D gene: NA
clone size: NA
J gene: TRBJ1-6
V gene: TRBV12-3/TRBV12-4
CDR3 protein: CASKPTAPGALHF
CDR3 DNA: TGTGCCAGCAAGCCGACAGCCCCAGGGGCCCTCCACTTT

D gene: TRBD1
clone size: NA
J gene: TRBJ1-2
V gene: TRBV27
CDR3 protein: CASSPTSDRAYGYTF
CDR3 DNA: TGTGCCAGCAGCCCGACCTCGGACAGGGCCTATGGCTACACCTTC

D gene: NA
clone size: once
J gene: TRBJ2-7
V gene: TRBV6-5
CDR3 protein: CASSYSRRSGRNEQYF
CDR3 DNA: TGTGCCAGCAGTTACAGTAGGAGGTCGGGTCGGAACGAGCAGTACTTC

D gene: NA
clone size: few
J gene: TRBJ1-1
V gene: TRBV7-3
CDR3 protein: CASMPGGSHTEAFF
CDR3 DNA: TGTGCCAGCATGCCGGGGGGGTCCCACACTGAAGCTTTCTTT